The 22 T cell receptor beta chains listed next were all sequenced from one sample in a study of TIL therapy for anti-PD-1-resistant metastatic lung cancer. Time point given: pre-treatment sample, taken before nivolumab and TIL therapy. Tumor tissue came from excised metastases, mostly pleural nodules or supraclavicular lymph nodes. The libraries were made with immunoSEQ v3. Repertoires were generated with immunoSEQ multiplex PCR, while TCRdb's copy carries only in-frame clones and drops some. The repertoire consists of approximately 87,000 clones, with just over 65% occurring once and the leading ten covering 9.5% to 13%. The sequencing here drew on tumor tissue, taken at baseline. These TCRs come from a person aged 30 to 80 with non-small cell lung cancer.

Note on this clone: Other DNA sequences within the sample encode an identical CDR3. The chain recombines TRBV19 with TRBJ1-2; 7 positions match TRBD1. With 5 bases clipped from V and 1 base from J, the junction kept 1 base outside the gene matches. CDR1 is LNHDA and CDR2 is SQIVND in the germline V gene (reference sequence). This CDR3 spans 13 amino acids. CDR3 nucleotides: TGTGCCAGTAGTCGACAGGGTAACTATGGCTACACCTTC. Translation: CASSRQGNYGYTF.

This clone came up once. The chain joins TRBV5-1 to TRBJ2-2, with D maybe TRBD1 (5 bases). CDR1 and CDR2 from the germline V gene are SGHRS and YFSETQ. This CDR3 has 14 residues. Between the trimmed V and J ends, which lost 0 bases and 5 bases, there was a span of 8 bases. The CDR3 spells CASSLEQATGELFF. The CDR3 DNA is TGCGCCAGCAGCTTGGAACAGGCGACCGGGGAGCTGTTTTTT.

The CDR3, as DNA: TGCGCCAGCGCCGGACTAGCGGCGTACCAAGAGACCCAGTACTTC. This sequence encodes CASAGLAAYQETQYF. The chain couples TRBV5-1 to TRBJ2-5, with TRBD2 identical over 10 bases. Trimming at V came to 7 bases and at J to 0 bases, leaving 6 bases not matched to a gene. This CDR3 spans 15 amino acids. Germline V gene data show CDR1 as SGHRS and CDR2 as YFSETQ.

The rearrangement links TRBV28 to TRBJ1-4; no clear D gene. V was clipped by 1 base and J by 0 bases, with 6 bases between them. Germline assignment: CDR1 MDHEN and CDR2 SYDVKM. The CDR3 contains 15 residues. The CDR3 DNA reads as TGTGCCAGCAGTTTATTAACTGCAACTAATGAAAAACTGTTTTTT. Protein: CASSLLTATNEKLFF.

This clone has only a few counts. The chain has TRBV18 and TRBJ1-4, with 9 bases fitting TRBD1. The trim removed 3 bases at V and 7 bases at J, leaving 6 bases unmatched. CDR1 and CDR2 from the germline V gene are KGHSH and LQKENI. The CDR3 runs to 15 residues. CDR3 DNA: TGTGCCAGCTCACCCCTGGGACAGGGAGGTGAAAAACTGTTTTTT. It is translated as CASSPLGQGGEKLFF.

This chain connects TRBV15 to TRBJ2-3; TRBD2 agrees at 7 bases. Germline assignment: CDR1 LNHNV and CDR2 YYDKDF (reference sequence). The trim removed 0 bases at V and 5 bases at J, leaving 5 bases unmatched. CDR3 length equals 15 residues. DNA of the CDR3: TGTGCCACCAGCAGAGATCTGGCGGGGGTAGATACGCAGTATTTT. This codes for CATSRDLAGVDTQYF.

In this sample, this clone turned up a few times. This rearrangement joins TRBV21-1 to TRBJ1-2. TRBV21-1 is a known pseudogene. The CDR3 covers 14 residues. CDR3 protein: CASSKSDGRYGYTF. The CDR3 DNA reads TGTGCCAGCAGCAAGTCGGACGGACGCTATGGCTACACCTTC.

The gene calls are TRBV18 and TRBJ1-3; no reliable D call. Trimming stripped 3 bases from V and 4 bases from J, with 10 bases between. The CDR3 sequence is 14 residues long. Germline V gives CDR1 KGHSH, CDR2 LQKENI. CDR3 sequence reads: CASSPSRNGNTIYF. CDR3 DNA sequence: TGTGCCAGCTCACCCTCTAGGAACGGAAACACCATATATTTT. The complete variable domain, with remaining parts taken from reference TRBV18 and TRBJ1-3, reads NAGVMQNPRHLVRRRGQEARLRCSPMKGHSHVYWYRQLPEEGLKFMVYLQKENIIDESGMPKERFSAEFPKEGPSILRIQQVVRGDSAAYFCASSPSRNGNTIYFGEGSWLTVV.

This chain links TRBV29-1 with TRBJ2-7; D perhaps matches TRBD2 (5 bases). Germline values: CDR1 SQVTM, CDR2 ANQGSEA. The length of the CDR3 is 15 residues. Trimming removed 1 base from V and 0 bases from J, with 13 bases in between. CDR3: CSVEVIEGRSYEQYF. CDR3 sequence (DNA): TGCAGCGTTGAAGTGATTGAGGGCCGCTCCTACGAGCAGTACTTC.

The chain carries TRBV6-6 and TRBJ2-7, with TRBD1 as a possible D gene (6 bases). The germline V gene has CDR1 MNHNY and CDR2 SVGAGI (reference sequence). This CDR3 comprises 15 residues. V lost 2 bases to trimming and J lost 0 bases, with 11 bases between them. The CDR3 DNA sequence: TGTGCCAGCAGTTACGCGACAGGCCCCTCCTACGAGCAGTACTTC. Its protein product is CASSYATGPSYEQYF.

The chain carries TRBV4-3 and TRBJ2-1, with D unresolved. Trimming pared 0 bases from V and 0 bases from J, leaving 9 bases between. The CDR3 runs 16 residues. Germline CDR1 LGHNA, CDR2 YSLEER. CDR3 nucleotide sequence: TGCGCCAGCAGCCAAGAGGCGGCCAGCTCCTACAATGAGCAGTTCTTC. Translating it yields CASSQEAASSYNEQFF.

The CDR3 DNA sequence: TGTGCCAGCAGTCCGGCCGACAGGGTTGAGACCCAGTACTTC. Translating gives CASSPADRVETQYF. The chain uses TRBV28 and TRBJ2-5; 7 bases align to TRBD1. This CDR3 has 14 amino acids. The junction had 8 bases not matched to a gene; V was cut back by 5 bases and J by 5 bases. The germline V gene has CDR1 MDHEN and CDR2 SYDVKM.

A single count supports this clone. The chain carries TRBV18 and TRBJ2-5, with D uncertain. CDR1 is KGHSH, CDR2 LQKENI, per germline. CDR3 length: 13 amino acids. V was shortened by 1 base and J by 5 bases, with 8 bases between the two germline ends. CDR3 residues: CASSPRGGETQYF. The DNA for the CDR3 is TGTGCCAGCTCACCACGGGGTGGGGAGACCCAGTACTTC.

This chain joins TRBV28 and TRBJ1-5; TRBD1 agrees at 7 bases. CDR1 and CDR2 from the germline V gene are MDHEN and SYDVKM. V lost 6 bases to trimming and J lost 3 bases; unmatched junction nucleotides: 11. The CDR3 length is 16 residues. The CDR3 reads CASRSRRDRLNQPQHF. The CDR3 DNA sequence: TGTGCCAGCAGATCCCGCCGGGACAGACTCAATCAGCCCCAGCATTTT.

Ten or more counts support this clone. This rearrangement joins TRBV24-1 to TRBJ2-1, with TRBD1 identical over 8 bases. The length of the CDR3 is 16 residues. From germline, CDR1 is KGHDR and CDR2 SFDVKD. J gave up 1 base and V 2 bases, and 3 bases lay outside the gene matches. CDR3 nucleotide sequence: TGTGCCACCAGTGATTCCAGGGGGCTGTCCTACAATGAGCAGTTCTTC. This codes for CATSDSRGLSYNEQFF.

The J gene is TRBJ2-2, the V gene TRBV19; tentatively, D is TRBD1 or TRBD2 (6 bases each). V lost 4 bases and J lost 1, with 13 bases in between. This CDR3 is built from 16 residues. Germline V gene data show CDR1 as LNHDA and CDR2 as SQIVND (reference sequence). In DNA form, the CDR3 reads TGTGCCAGTAGTAGGGGGGCAGGGGTGAACACCGGGGAGCTGTTTTTT. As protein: CASSRGAGVNTGELFF.

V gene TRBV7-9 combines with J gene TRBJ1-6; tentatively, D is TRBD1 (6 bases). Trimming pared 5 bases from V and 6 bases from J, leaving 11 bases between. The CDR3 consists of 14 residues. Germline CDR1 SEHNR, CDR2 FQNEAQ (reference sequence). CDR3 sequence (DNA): TGTGCCAGCAGCCCGGACAGCCTTAATTCACCCCTCCACTTT. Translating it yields CASSPDSLNSPLHF.

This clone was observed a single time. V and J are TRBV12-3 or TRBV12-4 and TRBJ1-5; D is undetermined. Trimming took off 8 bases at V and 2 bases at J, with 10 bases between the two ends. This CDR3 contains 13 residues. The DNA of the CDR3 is TGTGCCAGCCAGTGGGAAGGCAATCAGCCCCAGCATTTT. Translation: CASQWEGNQPQHF.

The DNA for the CDR3 is TGTGCCAGCAGCAAACGGGGGACAGGAACCAACACCATATATTTT. It encodes CASSKRGTGTNTIYF. The J gene is TRBJ1-3, the V gene TRBV21-1; the table gives TRBD1 as D, unverified against the DNA. TRBV21-1 is assigned pseudogene status. This CDR3 is 15 amino acids long.

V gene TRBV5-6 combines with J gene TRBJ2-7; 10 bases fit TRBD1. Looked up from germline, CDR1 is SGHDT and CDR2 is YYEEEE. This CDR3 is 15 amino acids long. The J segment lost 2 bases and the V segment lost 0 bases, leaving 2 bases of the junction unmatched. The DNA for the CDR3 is TGTGCCAGCAGCTTGGGGGGGACAGGGGCCTACGAGCAGTACTTC. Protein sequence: CASSLGGTGAYEQYF.

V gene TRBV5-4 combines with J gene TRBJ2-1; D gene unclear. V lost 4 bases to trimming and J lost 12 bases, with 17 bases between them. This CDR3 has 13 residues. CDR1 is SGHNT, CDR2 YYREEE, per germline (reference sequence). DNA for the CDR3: TGTGCCAGCAGCCCGCCGGAGTATCCGTCGCAGTTCTTC. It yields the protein CASSPPEYPSQFF.

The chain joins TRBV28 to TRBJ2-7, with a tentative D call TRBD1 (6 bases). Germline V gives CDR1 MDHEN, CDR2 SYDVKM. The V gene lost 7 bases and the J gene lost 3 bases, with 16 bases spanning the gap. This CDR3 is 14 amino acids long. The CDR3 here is CASNWGLGGYEQYF. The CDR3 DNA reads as TGTGCCAGCAACTGGGGGTTAGGGGGCTACGAGCAGTACTTC.